This T cell receptor (beta chain) was sequenced during a study of response to subunit inactivated influenza vaccine. Whole-study findings and limits: The study's authors posited that every seasonal influenza vaccination enlists few new T cells.

Of note for this clonotype: Its antigen is as yet unknown.

TCRdb called the RT-PCR reads again in MiXCR, with one record for every CDR3 protein. The table records more than 400,000 distinct CDR3 sequences, roughly 11% of them present only once. V trimming: 0 bases; J trimming: 9 bases; junction bases outside the gene matches: 12. Germline CDR1 DFQATT, CDR2 SNEGSKA (reference sequence). CDR3 size: 16 residues. This TCR came from a man aged 50 to 60 who received an inactivated influenza vaccine. Specimen: PBMCs from blood, collected 45 days after vaccination. J is TRBJ2-2 and V is TRBV20-1, with 8 bases that match TRBD1. CDR3: CSARDLRQGQAWELFF. The CDR3, as DNA: TGCAGTGCTAGAGATCTAAGACAGGGACAGGCCTGGGAGCTGTTTTTT.